A selection of T cell receptor beta chains follows, all from one sample in a study of blood T cell repertoires in COVID-19. Libraries were prepared by immunoSEQ multiplex PCR; TCRdb keeps only in-frame clonotypes and omits some of them. The repertoire holds around 120,000 clones, with more than 60% as singletons. The sequenced material came from peripheral blood. Receptor source: a man in his fifties with acute or convalescent COVID-19. The CDR3 runs from the conserved cysteine through the conserved F or W. The order of the fields is CDR3 length, V gene, J gene, clone size, D gene, CDR3 DNA, CDR3 protein. The D gene is left open where the match is weak. The listing skips clone size in some rows; elsewhere it reads once, few, many or a size class.

>18|TRBV4-2|TRBJ1-2|.|.
TGTGCCAGCAGCCAAGTGGCGGGGGAAATGGTAGTTGCTGGTGGCTACACCTTC
CASSQVAGEMVVAGGYTF
>12|TRBV29-1|TRBJ2-1|.|TRBD2
TGCAGCGTTGAATGGGGAGGGTATGAGCAGTTCTTC
CSVEWGGYEQFF
>15|TRBV30|TRBJ2-1|.|TRBD2
TGTGCCTGGAGTAGGACTAGCGGGGGGGCCAATGAGCAGTTCTTC
CAWSRTSGGANEQFF
>16|TRBV27|TRBJ1-6|.|TRBD1
TGTGCCAGCAGTTCCAGGGGGAGACAGGGGAATTCACCCCTCCACTTT
CASSSRGRQGNSPLHF
>14|TRBV6-5|TRBJ1-2|.|.
TGTGCCAGCAGGCCTACGGACAGTAACTATGGCTACACCTTC
CASRPTDSNYGYTF
>14|TRBV13|TRBJ2-7|.|TRBD1
TGTGCCAGCAGGAGGGACAGGGAGAACTACGAGCAGTACTTC
CASRRDRENYEQYF
>16|TRBV6-1|TRBJ1-6|.|.
TGTGCCAGCAGTGAAGCGTTGGCACAGATGAATTCACCCCTCCACTTT
CASSEALAQMNSPLHF
>20|TRBV19|TRBJ1-5|.|TRBD1
TGTGCCAGTAGTACTCCCTCCGGACAGGGGCTCACTTATAGCAATCAGCCCCAGCATTTT
CASSTPSGQGLTYSNQPQHF
>16|TRBV18|TRBJ2-3|.|TRBD2
TGTGCCAGCTCACAAGGACTAGCGGGACTCACAGATACGCAGTATTTT
CASSQGLAGLTDTQYF
>17|TRBV27|TRBJ2-5|.|TRBD2
TGTGCCAGCAGTTTACGGGGACTAGCGGGAGCATCAGAGACCCAGTACTTC
CASSLRGLAGASETQYF
>17|TRBV9|TRBJ1-2|.|TRBD1
TGTGCCAGCAGCGTAGACAAAAAGACAGGGGAGAACTATGGCTACACCTTC
CASSVDKKTGENYGYTF
>14|TRBV7-2|TRBJ1-2|.|.
TGTGCCAGCAGCTTTTGGTCAGGCAGTGAGGGCTACACCTTC
CASSFWSGSEGYTF
>13|TRBV2|TRBJ1-4|.|.
TGTGCCAGCAAGTACATGCCAGATGAAAAACTGTTTTTT
CASKYMPDEKLFF
>17|TRBV6-1|TRBJ1-6|.|.
TGTGCCAGCAGTGAAAGCCAGGGGACGGAAAATAATTCACCCCTCCACTTT
CASSESQGTENNSPLHF
>16|TRBV7-9|TRBJ2-7|few|TRBD1
TGTGCCAGCAGCCGCTCGGGACAGGGATTGAACTACGAGCAGTACTTC
CASSRSGQGLNYEQYF
>16|TRBV24-1|TRBJ2-3|.|TRBD1
TGTGCCACCAGTGACCCAGGGACAGGGATCACAGATACGCAGTATTTT
CATSDPGTGITDTQYF
>13|TRBV29-1|TRBJ2-5|.|TRBD2
TGCAGCGCCAAGCGGGGGAGAGAGGAGACCCAGTACTTC
CSAKRGREETQYF
>13|TRBV28|TRBJ1-1|once|.
TGTGCCAGCAGTTTCCGGGGAGGCACTGAAGCTTTCTTT
CASSFRGGTEAFF
>14|TRBV7-2|TRBJ1-1|once|.
TGTGCCAGCAGCCCCAAGGCGGGGGGCACTGAAGCTTTCTTT
CASSPKAGGTEAFF
>15|TRBV24-1|TRBJ2-2|.|TRBD1
TGTGCCACCAGTGATTTGGGACAGGACACCGGGGAGCTGTTTTTT
CATSDLGQDTGELFF
>15|TRBV28|TRBJ1-5|once|TRBD1
TGTGCCAGCAGTTCGCGGACAGGGTTGGATCAGCCCCAGCATTTT
CASSSRTGLDQPQHF
>13|TRBV29-1|TRBJ1-2|.|.
TGCAGCGTTTCAGAGAGCAGGATCCGTGGCTACACCTTC
CSVSESRIRGYTF
>16|TRBV21-1|TRBJ2-5|.|.
TGTGCCAGCAGCCTCCCGGGACTAGCGGTCCAAGAGACCCAGTACTTC
CASSLPGLAVQETQYF
>15|TRBV7-6|TRBJ2-1|.|TRBD1
TGTGCCAGCAGCTTAGTACAGGGGGTATTGAATGAGCAGTTCTTC
CASSLVQGVLNEQFF
>14|TRBV6-2/TRBV6-3|TRBJ1-2|.|TRBD1
TGTGCCAGCAGTTGGGGACAGAGCAACTATGGCTACACCTTC
CASSWGQSNYGYTF
>15|TRBV6-5|TRBJ1-2|many|.
TGTGCCAGCAGACCCGCCTTAGGAGCTAACTATGGCTACACCTTC
CASRPALGANYGYTF
>17|TRBV11-2|TRBJ1-1|.|.
TGTGCCAGCAGCTTATCCCCCCGGGGGGGCAGGAACACTGAAGCTTTCTTT
CASSLSPRGGRNTEAFF